This T cell receptor beta chain was documented in a study of CD8 T cells in Susac syndrome. CD8+ and CD4+ T cells from blood underwent TCR beta sequencing, which was carried out in a high-throughput format. It was negative isolation that provided the CD8+ and CD4+ T cells, whereas TEMRA cells were enriched by FACS. With 5 bases removed from V and 5 bases from J, the gap between germline ends came to 16 bases. The CDR3 covers 15 residues. Germline V lookup: CDR1 MNHEY, CDR2 SVGEGT. 0.5 to 1 ug RNA was reverse transcribed with random hexamers. The method of amplification for TCR beta CDR3 was immunoSEQ multiplex PCR, covering 54 Vbeta and 13 Jbeta. TCRdb re-called the immunoSEQ multiplex PCR reads with MiXCR, one entry per CDR3 protein. The sample yields about 77,000 distinct CDR3 sequences, more than 85% seen once.

The specimen sequenced was CD4+ T cells from PBMCs. V gene TRBV6-2 or TRBV6-3 combines with J gene TRBJ2-1; tentative D call: TRBD2 (8 bases). The receptor comes from a human donor with Susac syndrome. DNA for the CDR3: TGTGCCAGCAGTCAAGGGGGCGGGAGGCACAATGAGCAGTTCTTC. Its translation: CASSQGGGRHNEQFF.